Following are 17 T cell receptor beta chains from one sample sequenced in a study of blood T cell repertoires in COVID-19. Method: immunoSEQ multiplex PCR; TCRdb's copy keeps in-frame clones and lacks some. The table shows 150,000 to 200,000 clones, with about 77% occurring only once. The material sequenced was PBMCs or T cells enriched from blood (not recorded which). The origin of the receptors is a woman between 50 and 59 years old with acute COVID-19.

The chain couples TRBV2 to TRBJ2-2, with a weak D call TRBD1 (5 bases). The CDR3 is 13 amino acids. Germline V gives CDR1 SNHLY, CDR2 FYNNEI. The V end lost 6 bases, the J end lost 5 bases, and 10 bases lay between the germline ends. This chain's CDR3 is CASRSQGTGELFF. CDR3 bases: TGTGCCAGCAGGTCGCAGGGAACCGGGGAGCTGTTTTTT.

The chain is built from TRBV4-2 and TRBJ1-5, with unresolved D. Trimming pared 0 bases from V and 9 bases from J, leaving 12 bases between. CDR1 and CDR2 (germline): LGHNA, YNFKEQ. CDR3 length: 14 amino acids. CDR3 loop: CASSQEDKGGPQHF. CDR3 DNA: TGTGCCAGCAGCCAAGAGGATAAAGGCGGGCCCCAGCATTTT.

The chain links TRBV10-3 to TRBJ2-6; D is perhaps TRBD2 (5 bases). This CDR3 comprises 13 residues. Deletions cut 8 bases from V and 4 bases from J, with 9 bases between. CDR1 is ENHRY, CDR2 SYGVKD, per germline. CDR3: CAIGGPGANVLTF. The CDR3 DNA reads as TGTGCCATCGGAGGTCCCGGGGCCAACGTCCTGACTTTC.

V usage is TRBV11-2 and J usage is TRBJ2-7; 10 bases map to TRBD1. The junction had 4 bases not matched to a gene; V was cut back by 5 bases and J by 0 bases. The germline gives CDR1 SGHAT, CDR2 FQNNGV. The CDR3 runs 15 residues. The CDR3 DNA sequence: TGTGCCAGCAGCGCCCGGGACAGGGGCTCCTACGAGCAGTACGTC. Protein: CASSARDRGSYEQYV.

The genes are TRBV9 and TRBJ1-1; TRBD1 aligns across 8 bases. The CDR3 is 13 amino acids. Looked up from germline, CDR1 is SGDLS and CDR2 is YYNGEE. The V segment lost 4 bases and the J segment 6 bases; nucleotides outside the gene matches: 5. CDR3 residues: CASSTTGGSEAFF. The CDR3 DNA reads as TGTGCCAGCAGCACCACAGGGGGGTCTGAAGCTTTCTTT.

V and J are TRBV9 and TRBJ2-2; D remains ambiguous. Germline V gene data show CDR1 as SGDLS and CDR2 as YYNGEE. V dropped 0 bases and J dropped 7 bases, with 13 bases sitting between them. The CDR3 consists of 15 residues. CDR3 coding DNA: TGTGCCAGCAGCGTAGGGATTAGCTCTCGCGGGGAGCTGTTTTTT. This translates into CASSVGISSRGELFF.

This clone appeared once. V gene TRBV5-1 combines with J gene TRBJ1-2, with D perhaps TRBD1 (6 bases). Trimming pared 4 bases from V and 4 bases from J, leaving 14 bases between. The CDR3 consists of 14 residues. CDR1 SGHRS and CDR2 YFSETQ come from the germline V gene. The CDR3 region is CASSEGGNGYGYTF. As DNA, the CDR3 is TGCGCCAGCAGCGAGGGGGGGAATGGCTATGGCTACACCTTC.

In this sample, this clone turned up once. J is TRBJ1-2 and V is TRBV3-1 (or the pseudogene TRBV3-2); a weak D match, TRBD1 (5 bases). This CDR3 is 16 amino acids long. From germline, CDR1 is LGHDT and CDR2 YNNKEL (reference sequence). V lost 4 bases and J 10 bases, leaving 25 bases between the germline ends. The CDR3 sequence is CASSPDALVGRGDYTF. CDR3 coding DNA: TGTGCCAGCAGCCCAGACGCTCTTGTGGGGCGGGGGGACTACACCTTC.

V usage is TRBV21-1 and J usage is TRBJ1-2; TRBD1, as called in the table, went unchecked against the DNA. TRBV21-1 is a documented pseudogene. This CDR3 has 13 residues. CDR3 nucleotide sequence: TGTGCCAGCAGCAAAGAAACAGGGTACGGCTACACCTTC. Protein sequence: CASSKETGYGYTF.

The chain carries TRBV18 and TRBJ1-1, with D hard to call. The germline CDR1 and CDR2 sequences are KGHSH and LQKENI. The V end lost 4 bases, the J end lost 1 base, and 7 bases lay between the germline ends. CDR3 length: 13 residues. The CDR3 bases are TGTGCCAGCTCACGGGCTGGGAACACTGAAGCTTTCTTT. Its protein is CASSRAGNTEAFF.

The genes are TRBV28 and TRBJ1-1, with D maybe TRBD1 (6 bases). Germline assignment: CDR1 MDHEN and CDR2 SYDVKM. The CDR3 is made up of 13 amino acids. Deletions cut 10 bases from V and 0 bases from J, with 12 bases between. The CDR3 nucleotides read TGTGCCACACACAGGGCAATGAACACTGAAGCTTTCTTT. Amino acids: CATHRAMNTEAFF.

V is TRBV28 and J is TRBJ1-5, with a tentative D call TRBD1 (5 bases). Trimming took 5 bases from V and 3 from J, leaving 26 bases between them. This CDR3 is 19 amino acids long. Germline lookup yields CDR1 MDHEN and CDR2 SYDVKM. CDR3 region: CASSNPWAGVSPLNQPQHF. The CDR3, as DNA: TGTGCCAGCAGTAACCCTTGGGCGGGGGTCAGTCCCCTCAATCAGCCCCAGCATTTT.

The rearrangement links TRBV27 to TRBJ1-4, with 7 bases fitting TRBD1. Looked up from germline, CDR1 is MNHEY and CDR2 is SMNVEV (reference sequence). The V and J ends lost 1 base and 4 bases, in that order; junction bases with no gene match: 3. CDR3 length: 15 amino acids. The CDR3 protein is CASSLWGQINEKLFF. The CDR3 DNA is TGTGCCAGCAGTTTATGGGGACAGATTAATGAAAAACTGTTTTTT.

The V call is TRBV19, the J call TRBJ1-3; the D gene is possibly TRBD1 (5 bases). V was cut by 8 bases and J by 0 bases, with 11 bases left in between. The CDR3 has 14 residues. Germline V gene sequence: CDR1 LNHDA, CDR2 SQIVND (reference sequence). This chain's CDR3 is CASSTGASGNTIYF. DNA for the CDR3: TGTGCCAGTTCCACTGGGGCCTCTGGAAACACCATATATTTT.

V gene TRBV12-3 or TRBV12-4 combines with J gene TRBJ1-4; TRBD1 is a possible D gene (5 bases). This CDR3 contains 13 residues. Deletions cut 3 bases from V and 5 bases from J, with 7 bases between. In DNA form, the CDR3 reads TGTGCCAGCAGTTTGGGGGGGAATGAAAAACTGTTTTTT. It translates to CASSLGGNEKLFF.

The V call is TRBV6-2 or TRBV6-3, the J call TRBJ2-6, with D possibly being TRBD1 (8 bases). The V end was cut by 0 bases, the J end by 0 bases, with 21 bases between. Germline V lookup: CDR1 MNHEY, CDR2 SVGEGT. The CDR3 is 21 amino acids. The CDR3 is CASSYSGGSGQVSSGANVLTF. CDR3 bases: TGTGCCAGCAGTTACTCGGGAGGGTCGGGACAGGTAAGCTCTGGGGCCAACGTCCTGACTTTC.

The gene calls are TRBV4-1 and TRBJ1-4; 9 bases agree with TRBD1. The CDR3 has 15 residues. Germline V gene sequence: CDR1 MGHRA, CDR2 YSYEKL. Trimming removed 4 bases from V and 8 bases from J; junction bases left unmatched: 8. The CDR3 loop is CASSPHRGQGEKLFF. The CDR3 region has the DNA TGCGCCAGCAGCCCACACAGGGGGCAGGGAGAAAAACTGTTTTTT.